This entry is about one T cell receptor (beta chain). Its target is not known. This table comes from immunoSEQ multiplex PCR, and its TCRdb copy is limited to in-frame clones, with some not included. The data show more than 1,200,000 clones, with about 98.5% seen just once and over 0.3% held by the top ten. This entry belongs to a study of shared clonotypes between healthy human individuals. This CDR3 spans 15 amino acids. Germline V gives CDR1 SGDLS, CDR2 YYNGEE. Deletions cut 3 bases from V and 5 bases from J, with 15 bases between. Whole-study findings and limits: The authors sampled blood alone, and tissue repertoires likely differ.

The chain recombines TRBV9 with TRBJ2-1, with D maybe TRBD2 (5 bases). This sequence was found in a man aged 30 to 39 in good health. The sequencing sample was made of naive CD4+ T cells sorted from blood. Regarding subset: CD45RA+ positively selected. The CDR3 sequence is CASSASARADNEQFF. The CDR3 nucleotides read TGTGCCAGCAGCGCCTCGGCGAGGGCCGACAATGAGCAGTTCTTC.